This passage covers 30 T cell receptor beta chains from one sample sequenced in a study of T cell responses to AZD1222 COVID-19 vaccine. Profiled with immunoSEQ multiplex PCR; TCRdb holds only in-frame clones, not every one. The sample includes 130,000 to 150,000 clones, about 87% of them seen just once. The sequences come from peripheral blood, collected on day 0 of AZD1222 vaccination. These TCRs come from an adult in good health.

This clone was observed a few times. The chain's CDR3 is CASSAGRTVNTEAFF. DNA for the CDR3: TGCGCCAGCAGCGCCGGGAGGACCGTGAACACTGAAGCTTTCTTT. J is TRBJ1-1 and V is TRBV5-1; D not certain. V was clipped by 4 bases and J by 0 bases, with 13 bases between them. The CDR3 sequence is 15 residues long. Germline V CDR1 and CDR2: SGHRS, YFSETQ.

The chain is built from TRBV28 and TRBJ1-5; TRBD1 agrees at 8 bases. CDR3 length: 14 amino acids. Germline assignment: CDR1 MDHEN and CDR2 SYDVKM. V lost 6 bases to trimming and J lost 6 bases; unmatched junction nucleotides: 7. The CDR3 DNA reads TGTGCCAGCAGAGGCGGGACAGGACCTCAGCCCCAGCATTTT. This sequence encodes CASRGGTGPQPQHF. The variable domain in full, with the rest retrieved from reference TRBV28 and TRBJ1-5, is DVKVTQSSRYLVKRTGEKVFLECVQDMDHENMFWYRQDPGLGLRLIYFSYDVKMKEKGDIPEGYSVSREKKERFSLILESASTNQTSMYLCASRGGTGPQPQHFGDGTRLSIL.

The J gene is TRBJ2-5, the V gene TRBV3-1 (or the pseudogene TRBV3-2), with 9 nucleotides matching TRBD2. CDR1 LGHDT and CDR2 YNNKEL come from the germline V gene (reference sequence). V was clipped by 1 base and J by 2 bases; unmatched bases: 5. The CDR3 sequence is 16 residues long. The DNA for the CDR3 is TGTGCCAGCAGCCAAGCCTCGGCGGGGGGGCAAGAGACCCAGTACTTC. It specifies CASSQASAGGQETQYF.

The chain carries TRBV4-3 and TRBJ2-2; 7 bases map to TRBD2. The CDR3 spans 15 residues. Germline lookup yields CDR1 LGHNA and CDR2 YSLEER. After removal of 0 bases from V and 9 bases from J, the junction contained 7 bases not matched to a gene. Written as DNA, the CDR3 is TGCGCCAGCAGCCAAGAGGGGAGCGGGGCCAGGGAGCTGTTTTTT. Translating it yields CASSQEGSGARELFF.

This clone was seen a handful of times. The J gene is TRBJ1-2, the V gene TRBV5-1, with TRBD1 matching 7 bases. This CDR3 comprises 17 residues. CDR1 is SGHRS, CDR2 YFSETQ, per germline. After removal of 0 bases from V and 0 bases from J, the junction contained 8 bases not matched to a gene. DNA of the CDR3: TGCGCCAGCAGCTTGGCCTTGACAGGGTCCGCTAACTATGGCTACACCTTC. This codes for CASSLALTGSANYGYTF.

The CDR3 DNA sequence: TGTGCCAGCAGCCAGGGGGGACGAAATGAAAAACTGTTTTTT. This gives the protein CASSQGGRNEKLFF. This chain joins TRBV7-9 and TRBJ1-4; TRBD1 matches at 7 bases. Germline CDR1 and CDR2: SEHNR and FQNEAQ (reference sequence). V lost 5 bases and J lost 5; bases outside the gene matches: 5. The CDR3 length is 14 residues. Full variable domain (missing parts from reference TRBV7-9 and TRBJ1-4): DTGVSQNPRHKITKRGQNVTFRCDPISEHNRLYWYRQTLGQGPEFLTYFQNEAQLEKSRLLSDRFSAERPKGSFSTLEIQRTEQGDSAMYLCASSQGGRNEKLFFGSGTQLSVL.

The CDR3 nucleotides are TGTGCCAGCAGTTACTCGGGACAGGTCAATCAGCCCCAGCATTTT. Protein: CASSYSGQVNQPQHF. This chain joins TRBV6-5 and TRBJ1-5, with 8 positions matching TRBD1. This CDR3 spans 15 amino acids. The V gene's germline CDR1 is MNHEY and CDR2 SVGAGI. Trimming removed 0 bases from V and 3 bases from J; junction bases left unmatched: 1.

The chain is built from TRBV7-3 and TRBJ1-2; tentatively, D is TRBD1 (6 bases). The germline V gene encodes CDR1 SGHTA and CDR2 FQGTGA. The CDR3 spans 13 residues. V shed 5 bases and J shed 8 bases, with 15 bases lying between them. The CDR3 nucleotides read TGTGCCAGCAGCAACAGGGACTCTGGGGGCTACACCTTC. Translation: CASSNRDSGGYTF.

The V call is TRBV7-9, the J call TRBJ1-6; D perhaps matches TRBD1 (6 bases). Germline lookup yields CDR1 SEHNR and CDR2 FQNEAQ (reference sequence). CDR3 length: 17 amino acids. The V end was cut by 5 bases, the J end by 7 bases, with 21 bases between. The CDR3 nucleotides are TGTGCCAGCAGCCCACCAGCCTACAGGGCAAGGAATTCACCCCTCCACTTT. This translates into CASSPPAYRARNSPLHF.

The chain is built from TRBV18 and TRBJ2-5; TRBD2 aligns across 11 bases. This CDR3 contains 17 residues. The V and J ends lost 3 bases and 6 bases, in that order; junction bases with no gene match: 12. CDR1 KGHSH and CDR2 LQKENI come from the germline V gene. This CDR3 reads CASSPSASGGLLQTQYF. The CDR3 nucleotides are TGTGCCAGCTCACCCAGCGCTAGCGGGGGGCTGTTGCAGACCCAGTACTTC.

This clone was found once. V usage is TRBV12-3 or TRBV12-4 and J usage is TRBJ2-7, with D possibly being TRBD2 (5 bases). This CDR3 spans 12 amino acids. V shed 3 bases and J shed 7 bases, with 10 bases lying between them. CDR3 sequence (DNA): TGTGCCAGCAGTTTTTGGGGAGAGGAGCAGTACTTC. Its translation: CASSFWGEEQYF.

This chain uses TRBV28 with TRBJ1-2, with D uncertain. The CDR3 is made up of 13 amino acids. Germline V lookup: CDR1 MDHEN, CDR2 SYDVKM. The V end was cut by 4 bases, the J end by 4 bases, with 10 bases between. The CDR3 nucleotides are TGTGCCAGCAGTTCCCCGGGCGCCTATGGCTACACCTTC. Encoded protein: CASSSPGAYGYTF.

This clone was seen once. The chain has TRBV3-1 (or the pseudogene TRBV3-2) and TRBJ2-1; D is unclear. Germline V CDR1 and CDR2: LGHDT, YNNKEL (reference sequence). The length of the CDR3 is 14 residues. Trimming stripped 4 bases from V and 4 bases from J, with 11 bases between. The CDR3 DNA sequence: TGTGCCAGCAGCCTCTTAGGGTCGTACAATGAGCAGTTCTTC. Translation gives CASSLLGSYNEQFF.

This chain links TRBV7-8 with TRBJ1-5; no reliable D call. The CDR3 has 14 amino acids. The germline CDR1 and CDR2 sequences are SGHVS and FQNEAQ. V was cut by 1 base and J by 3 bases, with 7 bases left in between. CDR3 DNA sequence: TGTGCCAGCAGCTTAGGCGTTATCAATCAGCCCCAGCATTTT. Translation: CASSLGVINQPQHF. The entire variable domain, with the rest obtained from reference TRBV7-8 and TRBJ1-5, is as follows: GAGVSQSPRYKVAKRGQDVALRCDPISGHVSLFWYQQALGQGPEFLTYFQNEAQLDKSGLPSDRFFAERPEGSVSTLKIQRTQQEDSAVYLCASSLGVINQPQHFGDGTRLSIL.

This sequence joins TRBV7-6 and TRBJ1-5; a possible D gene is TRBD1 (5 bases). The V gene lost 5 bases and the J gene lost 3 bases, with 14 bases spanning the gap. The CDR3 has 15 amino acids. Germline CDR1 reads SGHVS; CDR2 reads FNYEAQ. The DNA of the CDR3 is TGTGCCAGCAGCCCGGGGGATATTGACAATCAGCCCCAGCATTTT. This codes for CASSPGDIDNQPQHF. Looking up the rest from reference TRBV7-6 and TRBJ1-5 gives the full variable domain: GAGVSQSPRYKVTKRGQDVALRCDPISGHVSLYWYRQALGQGPEFLTYFNYEAQQDKSGLPNDRFSAERPEGSISTLTIQRTEQRDSAMYRCASSPGDIDNQPQHFGDGTRLSIL.

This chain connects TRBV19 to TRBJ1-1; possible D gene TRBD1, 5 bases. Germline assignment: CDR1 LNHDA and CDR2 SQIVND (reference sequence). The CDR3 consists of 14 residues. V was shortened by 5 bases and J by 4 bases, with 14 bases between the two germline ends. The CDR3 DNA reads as TGTGCCAGTAGTCGACTGGGGGGGGGCACTGAAGCTTTCTTT. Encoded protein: CASSRLGGGTEAFF.

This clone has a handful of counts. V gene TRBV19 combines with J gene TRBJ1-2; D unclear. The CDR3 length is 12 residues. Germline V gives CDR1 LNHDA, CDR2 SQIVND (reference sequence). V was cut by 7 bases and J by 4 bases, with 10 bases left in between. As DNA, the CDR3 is TGTGCCAGTAATCAGCTGGGCTATGGCTACACCTTC. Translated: CASNQLGYGYTF.

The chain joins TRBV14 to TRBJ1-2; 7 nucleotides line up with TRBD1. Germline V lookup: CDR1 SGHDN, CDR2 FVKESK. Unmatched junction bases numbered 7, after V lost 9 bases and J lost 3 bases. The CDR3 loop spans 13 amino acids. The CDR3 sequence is CASNRGRDYGYTF. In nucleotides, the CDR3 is TGTGCCAGTAACAGGGGTAGAGACTATGGCTACACCTTC.

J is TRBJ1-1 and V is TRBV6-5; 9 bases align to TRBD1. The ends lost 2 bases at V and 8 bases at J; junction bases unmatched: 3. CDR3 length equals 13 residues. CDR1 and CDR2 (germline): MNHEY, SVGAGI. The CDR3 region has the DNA TGTGCCAGCAGTTACACGGGACAGGGCGAAGCTTTCTTT. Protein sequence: CASSYTGQGEAFF.

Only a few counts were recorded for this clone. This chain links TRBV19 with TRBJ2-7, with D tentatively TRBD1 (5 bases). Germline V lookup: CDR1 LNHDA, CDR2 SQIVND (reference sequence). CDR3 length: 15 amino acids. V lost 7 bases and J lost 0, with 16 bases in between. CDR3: CASTLGTGSSYEQYF. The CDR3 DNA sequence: TGTGCCAGTACCCTCGGAACAGGCAGCTCCTACGAGCAGTACTTC.

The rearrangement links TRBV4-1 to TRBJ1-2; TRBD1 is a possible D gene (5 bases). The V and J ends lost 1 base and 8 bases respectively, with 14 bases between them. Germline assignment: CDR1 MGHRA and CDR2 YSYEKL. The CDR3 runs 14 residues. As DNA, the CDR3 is TGCGCCAGCAGCCAAGCCCCGGGGGAGGGAGGCTACACCTTC. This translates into CASSQAPGEGGYTF.

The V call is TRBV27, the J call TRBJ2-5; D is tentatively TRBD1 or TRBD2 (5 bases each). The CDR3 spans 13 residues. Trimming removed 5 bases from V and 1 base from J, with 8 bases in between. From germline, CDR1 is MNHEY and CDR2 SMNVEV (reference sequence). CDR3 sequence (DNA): TGTGCCAGCAGTCGGGACCGCCAAGAGACCCAGTACTTC. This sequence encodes CASSRDRQETQYF.

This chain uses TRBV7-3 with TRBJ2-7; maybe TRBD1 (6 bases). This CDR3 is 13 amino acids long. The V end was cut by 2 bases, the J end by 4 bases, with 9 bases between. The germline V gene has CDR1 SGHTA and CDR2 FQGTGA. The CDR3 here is CASSLEQGYEQYF. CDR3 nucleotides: TGTGCCAGCAGCTTAGAACAGGGTTACGAGCAGTACTTC.

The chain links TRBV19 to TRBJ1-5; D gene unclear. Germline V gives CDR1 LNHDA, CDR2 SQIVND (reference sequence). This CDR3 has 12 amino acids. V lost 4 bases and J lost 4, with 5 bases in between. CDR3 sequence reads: CASSKQNQPQHF. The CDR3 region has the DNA TGTGCCAGTAGTAAACAGAATCAGCCCCAGCATTTT.

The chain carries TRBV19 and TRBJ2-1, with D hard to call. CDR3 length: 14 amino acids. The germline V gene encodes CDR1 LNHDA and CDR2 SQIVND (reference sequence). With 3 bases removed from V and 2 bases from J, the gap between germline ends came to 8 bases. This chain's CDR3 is CASSIQGTYNEQFF. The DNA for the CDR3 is TGTGCCAGTAGTATCCAAGGAACCTACAATGAGCAGTTCTTC. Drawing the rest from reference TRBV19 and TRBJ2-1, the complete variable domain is DGGITQSPKYLFRKEGQNVTLSCEQNLNHDAMYWYRQDPGQGLRLIYYSQIVNDFQKGDIAEGYSVSREKKESFPLTVTSAQKNPTAFYLCASSIQGTYNEQFFGPGTRLTVL.

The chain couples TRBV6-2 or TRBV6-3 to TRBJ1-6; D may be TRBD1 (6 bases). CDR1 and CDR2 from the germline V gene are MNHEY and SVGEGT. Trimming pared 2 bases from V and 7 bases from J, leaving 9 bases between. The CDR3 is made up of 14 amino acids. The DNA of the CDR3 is TGTGCCAGCAGTTACAGCAGGGGAAATTCACCCCTCCACTTT. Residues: CASSYSRGNSPLHF.

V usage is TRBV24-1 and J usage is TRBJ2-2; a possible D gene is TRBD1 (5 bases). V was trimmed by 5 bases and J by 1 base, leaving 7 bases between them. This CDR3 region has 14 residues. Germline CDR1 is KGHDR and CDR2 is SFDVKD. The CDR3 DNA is TGTGCCACCAGTGGCCAGGGGAACACCGGGGAGCTGTTTTTT. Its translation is CATSGQGNTGELFF.

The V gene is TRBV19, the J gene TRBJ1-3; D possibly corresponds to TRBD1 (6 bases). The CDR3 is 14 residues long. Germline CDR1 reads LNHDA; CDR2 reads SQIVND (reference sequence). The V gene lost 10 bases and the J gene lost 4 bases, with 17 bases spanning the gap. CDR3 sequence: CATTSGEAGNTIYF. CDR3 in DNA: TGTGCCACAACCTCAGGGGAGGCGGGAAACACCATATATTTT.

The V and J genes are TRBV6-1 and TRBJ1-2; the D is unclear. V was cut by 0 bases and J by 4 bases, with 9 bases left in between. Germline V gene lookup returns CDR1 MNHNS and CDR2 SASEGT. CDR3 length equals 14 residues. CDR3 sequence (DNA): TGTGCCAGCAGTGAAGCGGTCGGCAGCTATGGCTACACCTTC. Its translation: CASSEAVGSYGYTF.

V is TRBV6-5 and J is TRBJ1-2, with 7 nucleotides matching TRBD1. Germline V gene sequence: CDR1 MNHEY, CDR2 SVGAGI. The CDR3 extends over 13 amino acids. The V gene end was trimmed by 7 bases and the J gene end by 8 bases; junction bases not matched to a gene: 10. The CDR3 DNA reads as TGTGCCAGCACTCGGGGACAGTCTGGGGGCTACACCTTC. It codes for CASTRGQSGGYTF.